This T cell receptor (beta chain) was observed in a study of T-cell memory formation after mild COVID-19. Study summary: The two donors had largely donor-specific TCR clusters.

Notes on the study in general: Among CD4+ contracting clones, most were CM and EM, and CD8+ ones EMRA.

This clonotype was seen a few times. Its matching antigen is unknown. Deletions cut 2 bases from V and 7 bases from J, with 15 bases between. Germline values: CDR1 SGHRS, CDR2 YFSETQ. The CDR3 covers 14 residues. MiXCR was run by TCRdb on the 5' RACE reads, yielding one entry per CDR3 protein. The profile covers fewer than 350,000 distinct CDR3 sequences, with roughly 18% appearing a single time and 23% taken by the ten largest. The chain recombines TRBV5-1 with TRBJ1-1; perhaps TRBD1 as D (5 bases). The clonotype comes from a young man who had mild COVID-19 (a few samples of this study predate the infection). Cell type and time point are not known. Sequencing was performed on PBMCs or a T cell subset sorted from them (not recorded which). The CDR3 region is CASSFSGEGGEAFF. The CDR3 bases are TGCGCCAGCAGCTTCTCGGGGGAGGGAGGTGAAGCTTTCTTT.